This T cell receptor beta chain was captured in a study of shared clonotypes between healthy human individuals. Study-wide results and caveats: Relative to memory subsets, naive subsets generally showed larger estimated richness. The four-donor shared clonotypes exceeded non-shared clonotypes in generation probability, with non-shared ones scoring lower. A few donors had 4% to 6.5% of their naive CD4 clonotypes in common.

The donors, healthy adults who were HIV-negative, had experienced no recent acute infections or vaccinations. Produced via immunoSEQ multiplex PCR; TCRdb's table is partial and in-frame only. The table lists roughly 2.6 million clones, approximately 90% of them singletons. Germline V gene sequence: CDR1 SGDLS, CDR2 YYNGEE. V was clipped by 3 bases and J by 2 bases, with 13 bases between them. The CDR3 extends over 15 amino acids. As concerns this clone: What it binds is not known.

Sequencing was done on a sample of naive CD4+ T cells sorted from blood. Regarding subset: CD45RA+ positively selected. The V call is TRBV9, the J call TRBJ2-3; tentatively, D is TRBD2 (7 bases). The sequence came from a man aged 18 to 30 in good health. The CDR3 DNA sequence: TGTGCCAGCAGCGACCCGGGGGGCTACACAGATACGCAGTATTTT. Residues: CASSDPGGYTDTQYF.